This is a list of T cell receptor beta chains from one sample in a study of cytomegalovirus exposure and HLA in healthy donors. The method was immunoSEQ multiplex PCR; TCRdb's version includes in-frame clones alone and lacks a portion of them. This sample has approximately 170,000 clones, with about four fifths found just once. Sequenced material: PBMCs. Receptor source: a man in his thirties or forties in good health and CMV-seropositive. Both conserved end residues are part of each CDR3. A D gene is named only where the DNA matches it firmly.

v_gene	d_gene	j_gene	CDR3nt	CDR3aa
TRBV11-2	-	TRBJ1-5	TGTGCCAGCAGCTCCCATTCGGGAAGCAATCAGCCCCAGCATTTT	CASSSHSGSNQPQHF
TRBV4-3	TRBD1	TRBJ2-7	TGCGCCAGCAGCCAAGGCCTTGACAGGGATGTTCGGTACTTC	CASSQGLDRDVRYF
TRBV10-3	TRBD1	TRBJ1-2	TGTGCCATCAGCACCGGGACAGGGGCTGGGTATGGCTACACCTTC	CAISTGTGAGYGYTF
TRBV5-5	TRBD2	TRBJ2-7	TGTGCCAGCAGCTTGCGGGGGGTTCCTAGCTGGGACGAGCAGTACTTC	CASSLRGVPSWDEQYF
TRBV28	TRBD1	TRBJ1-2	TGTGCCAGCAGTCAAGGGAACAGGGGCTATGGCTACACCTTC	CASSQGNRGYGYTF
TRBV5-3	TRBD2	TRBJ2-1	TGTGCCAGAAGCTATCTAGCGGGAGGTGGTGAGTACAATGAGCAGTTCTTC	CARSYLAGGGEYNEQFF
TRBV27	-	TRBJ2-1	TGTGCCAGCAGTTTGAGCTCCAATGAGCAGTTCTTC	CASSLSSNEQFF
TRBV6-4	TRBD2	TRBJ2-1	TGTGCCAGCAGTTGGACTAGCGGGAATATGTTCTTC	CASSWTSGNMFF
TRBV7-8	-	TRBJ2-7	TGTGCCAGCAGCCCCGACTTGTACGAGCAGTACTTC	CASSPDLYEQYF
TRBV2	-	TRBJ1-4	TGTGCCAGCAGTGAAGTGGCAGGCCCGGAAAAACTGTTTTTT	CASSEVAGPEKLFF